This is a list of T cell receptor beta chains from one sample in a study of cytomegalovirus exposure and HLA in healthy donors. Method: immunoSEQ multiplex PCR; TCRdb's copy keeps in-frame clones and lacks some. The table lists 110,000 to 150,000 clones, roughly 9.8% of them singletons. Sequencing was performed on PBMCs. The receptor set was obtained from a man aged 45 to 65 in good health and CMV-seronegative. The CDR3 runs from the conserved cysteine through the conserved F or W. A D gene is named only where the DNA matches it firmly. Size is omitted from some rows. Given values are once, few, many or a class for expanded clones.

v_call,j_call,d_call,clone_size,cdr3_aa,cdr3_nt
TRBV27,TRBJ2-3,NA,few,CASSDPGPISTDTQYF,TGTGCCAGCAGTGACCCGGGTCCTATCAGCACAGATACGCAGTATTTT
TRBV29-1,TRBJ2-5,TRBD2,few,CRVVAGGQDQYF,TGCAGGGTAGTAGCGGGGGGGCAGGACCAGTACTTC
TRBV10-3,TRBJ1-1,NA,few,CAISEDSSNTEAFF,TGTGCCATCAGTGAGGACAGCTCGAACACTGAAGCTTTCTTT
TRBV28,TRBJ2-1,TRBD1,NA,CASSKGQGEPNEQFF,TGTGCCAGCAGTAAGGGACAGGGCGAACCTAATGAGCAGTTCTTC
TRBV7-9,TRBJ2-3,TRBD2,few,CASSTRVAGGVDTQYF,TGTGCCAGCAGCACCCGCGTGGCGGGAGGGGTAGATACGCAGTATTTT
TRBV19,TRBJ2-7,TRBD1,NA,CASSMDRGLLEQYF,TGTGCCAGTAGTATGGACAGGGGTCTTCTTGAGCAGTATTTC
TRBV30,TRBJ2-7,NA,few,CAWSVPQYYSGGSSYEQYF,TGTGCCTGGAGTGTACCGCAATACTATTCAGGGGGGAGCTCCTACGAGCAGTACTTC
TRBV21-1,TRBJ2-7,NA,NA,CASSKVPSGRSHEQYF,TGTGCCAGCAGCAAAGTACCTAGCGGGAGGTCCCACGAGCAGTACTTC
TRBV9,TRBJ1-1,NA,NA,CASSVQTRNTEAFF,TGTGCCAGCAGCGTACAAACAAGGAACACTGAAGCTTTCTTT
TRBV9,TRBJ1-1,NA,NA,CASSVAPGLSLSTEAFF,TGTGCCAGCAGCGTAGCCCCTGGACTCTCCTTGTCCACTGAAGCTTTCTTT
TRBV7-3,TRBJ1-1,TRBD1,NA,CASSFPGQMNTEAFF,TGTGCCAGCAGCTTCCCGGGACAGATGAACACTGAAGCTTTCTTT
TRBV5-4,TRBJ2-5,NA,few,CASSLGGGLGETQYF,TGTGCCAGCAGCCTAGGGGGGGGGCTTGGGGAGACCCAGTACTTC
TRBV5-1,TRBJ1-2,NA,few,CASSLELPGNPKGYTF,TGCGCCAGCAGCTTGGAATTACCCGGGAACCCAAAGGGCTACACCTTC
TRBV5-1,TRBJ2-2,NA,NA,CASSLLVAGELFF,TGCGCCAGCAGCTTGCTAGTGGCCGGGGAGCTGTTTTTT
TRBV7-9,TRBJ1-2,NA,few,CASSWDTAGYTF,TGTGCCAGCAGCTGGGACACCGCCGGCTACACCTTC
TRBV12-5,TRBJ1-4,TRBD1,few,CASGPRQGVGEKLFF,TGTGCTAGTGGTCCTCGGCAGGGGGTTGGAGAAAAACTGTTTTTT
TRBV7-7,TRBJ1-1,NA,few,CASSFRQDTEAFF,TGTGCCAGCAGCTTCCGACAGGACACTGAAGCTTTCTTT
TRBV7-8,TRBJ2-3,NA,NA,CASSLEGGFGGGTDTQYF,TGTGCCAGCAGCTTAGAGGGGGGGTTTGGCGGGGGCACAGATACGCAGTATTTT
TRBV7-3,TRBJ2-3,NA,few,CASSLTRSTDTQYF,TGTGCCAGCAGCTTAACTCGGAGCACAGATACGCAGTATTTT
TRBV27,TRBJ2-7,TRBD2,few,CASRLAGVSEQYF,TGTGCCAGCAGACTAGCGGGAGTTTCCGAGCAGTACTTC
TRBV11-1,TRBJ2-3,TRBD1,few,CASSAAGGLSTDTQYF,TGTGCCAGCAGCGCAGCAGGGGGCTTGAGCACAGATACGCAGTATTTT
TRBV2,TRBJ1-2,TRBD1,few,CASSVDGQAYGYTF,TGTGCCAGCAGTGTAGACGGACAGGCGTATGGCTACACCTTC
TRBV2,TRBJ1-1,NA,few,CASKVDSNTEAFF,TGTGCCAGCAAAGTCGACAGCAACACTGAAGCTTTCTTT
TRBV27,TRBJ2-6,NA,NA,CASSLRGSGANVLTF,TGTGCCAGCAGCTTACGGGGCTCTGGGGCCAACGTCCTGACTTTC
TRBV28,TRBJ1-4,NA,NA,CASRSDSANEKLFF,TGTGCCAGCAGATCGGACAGCGCTAATGAAAAACTGTTTTTT
TRBV6-6,TRBJ1-1,TRBD1,NA,CASSRIQGMNTEAFF,TGTGCCAGCAGTCGAATACAGGGGATGAACACTGAAGCTTTCTTT